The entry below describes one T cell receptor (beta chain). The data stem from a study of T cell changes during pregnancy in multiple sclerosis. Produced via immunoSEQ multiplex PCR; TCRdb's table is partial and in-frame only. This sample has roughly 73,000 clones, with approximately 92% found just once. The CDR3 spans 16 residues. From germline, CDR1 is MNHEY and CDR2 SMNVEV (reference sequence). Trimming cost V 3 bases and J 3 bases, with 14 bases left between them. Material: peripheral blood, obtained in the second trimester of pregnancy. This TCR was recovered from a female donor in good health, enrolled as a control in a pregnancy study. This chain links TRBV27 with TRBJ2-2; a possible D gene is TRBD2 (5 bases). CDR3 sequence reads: CASSFTRAGDTGELFF. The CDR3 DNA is TGTGCCAGCAGTTTCACCCGGGCCGGGGACACCGGGGAGCTGTTTTTT.